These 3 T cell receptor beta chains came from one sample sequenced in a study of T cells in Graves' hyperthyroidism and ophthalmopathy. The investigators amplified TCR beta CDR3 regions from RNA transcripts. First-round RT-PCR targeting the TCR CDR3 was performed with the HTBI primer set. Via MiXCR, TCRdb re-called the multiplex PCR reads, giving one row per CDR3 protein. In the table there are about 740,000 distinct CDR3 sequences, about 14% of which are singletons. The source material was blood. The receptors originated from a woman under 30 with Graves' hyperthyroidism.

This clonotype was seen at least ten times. Here the CDR3 reads CASSSRGGRCLDEQFF. CDR3 bases: TGCGCCAGCAGCTCACGGGGCGGGAGATGTTTAGATGAGCAGTTCTTC. This chain connects TRBV5-1 to TRBJ2-1; 7 bases fit TRBD2. CDR1 and CDR2 (germline): SGHRS, YFSETQ. The V gene end was trimmed by 3 bases and the J gene end by 8 bases; junction bases not matched to a gene: 14. This CDR3 spans 16 amino acids.

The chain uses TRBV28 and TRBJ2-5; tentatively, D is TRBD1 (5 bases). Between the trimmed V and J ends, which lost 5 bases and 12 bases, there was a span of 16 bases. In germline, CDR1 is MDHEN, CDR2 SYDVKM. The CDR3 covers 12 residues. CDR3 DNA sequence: TGTGCCAGCAGTCCGGTACCGTGGGGCAAGTACTTC. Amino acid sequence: CASSPVPWGKYF.

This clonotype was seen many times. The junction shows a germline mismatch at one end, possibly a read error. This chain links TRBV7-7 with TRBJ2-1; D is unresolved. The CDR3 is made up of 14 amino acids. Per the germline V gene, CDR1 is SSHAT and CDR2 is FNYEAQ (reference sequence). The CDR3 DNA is TGTGCTAGCAGCCCTTGGGCCCTCTACAATGAGCAGTTCTTC. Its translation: CASSPWALYNEQFF.